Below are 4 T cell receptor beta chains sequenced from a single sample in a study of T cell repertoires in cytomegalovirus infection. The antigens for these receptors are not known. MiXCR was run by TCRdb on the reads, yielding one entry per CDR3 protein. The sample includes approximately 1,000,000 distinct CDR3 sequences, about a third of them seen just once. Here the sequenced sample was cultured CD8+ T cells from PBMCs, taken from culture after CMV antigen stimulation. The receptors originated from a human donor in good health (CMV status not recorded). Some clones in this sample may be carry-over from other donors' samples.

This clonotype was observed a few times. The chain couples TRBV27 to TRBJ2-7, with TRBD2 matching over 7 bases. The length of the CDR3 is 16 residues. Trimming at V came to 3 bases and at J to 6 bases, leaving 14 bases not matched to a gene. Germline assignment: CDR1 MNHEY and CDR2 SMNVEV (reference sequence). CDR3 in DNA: TGTGCCAGCAGTTTCTCAAGCGGGGTTCCCCTCAGCGAGCAGTACTTC. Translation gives CASSFSSGVPLSEQYF.

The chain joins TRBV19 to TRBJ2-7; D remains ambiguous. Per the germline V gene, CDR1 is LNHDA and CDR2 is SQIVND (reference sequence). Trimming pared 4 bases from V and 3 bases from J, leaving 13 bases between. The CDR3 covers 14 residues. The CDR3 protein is CASSTRLEDYEQYF. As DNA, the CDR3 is TGTGCCAGTAGTACCCGACTCGAAGACTACGAGCAGTACTTC.

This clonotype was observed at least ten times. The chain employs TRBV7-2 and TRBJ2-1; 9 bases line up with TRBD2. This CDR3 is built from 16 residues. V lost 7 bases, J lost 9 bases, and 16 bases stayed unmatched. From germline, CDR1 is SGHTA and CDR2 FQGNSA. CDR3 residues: CASTLDGSGGLFEQFF. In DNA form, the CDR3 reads TGTGCCAGCACCTTGGATGGTAGCGGGGGATTATTTGAGCAGTTCTTC. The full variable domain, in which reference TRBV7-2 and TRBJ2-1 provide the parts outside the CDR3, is GAGVSQSPSNKVTEKGKDVELRCDPISGHTALYWYRQSLGQGLEFLIYFQGNSAPDKSGLPSDRFSAERTGGSVSTLTIQRTQQEDSAVYLCASTLDGSGGLFEQFFGPGTRLTVL.

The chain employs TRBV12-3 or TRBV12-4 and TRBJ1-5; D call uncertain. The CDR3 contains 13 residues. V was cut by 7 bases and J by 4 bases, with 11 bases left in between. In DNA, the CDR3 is TGTGCCAGCACCCGAGCCCAAAATCAGCCCCAGCATTTT. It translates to CASTRAQNQPQHF.